The rows below give T cell receptor beta chains drawn from one sample of a study of OX40 agonist ivuxolimab in advanced cancers. The table came from immunoSEQ multiplex PCR; TCRdb's copy has only in-frame clones and leaves some out. The sample shows 76,000 or so clones, over 85% of them seen only once. The source material was CD4+ or CD8+ T cells sorted from blood, sampled in a trial of the OX40 agonist ivuxolimab. Source of these receptors: an adult with an advanced solid tumor such as melanoma, head and neck, liver or kidney cancer. The CDR3 runs from the conserved cysteine through the conserved F or W. Each record gives: D gene, V gene, clone size, J gene, CDR3 protein, CDR3 DNA. D genes are given only for firm matches. Expanded clones get a size class; other rows say once, few or many, or leave the size out.

>-|TRBV30|-|TRBJ1-1
CAWERIRGAFF
TGTGCCTGGGAGAGGATTCGAGGGGCTTTCTTT
>TRBD2|TRBV27|-|TRBJ2-3
CASSSYGTRTDTQYF
TGTGCCAGCAGTTCATACGGGACTAGGACAGATACGCAGTATTTT
>-|TRBV19|few|TRBJ1-5
CASNPSPTNQPQHF
TGTGCCAGTAACCCGTCGCCCACTAATCAGCCCCAGCATTTT
>-|TRBV28|few|TRBJ1-5
CAGSDGNQPQHF
TGTGCCGGCTCGGACGGTAATCAGCCCCAGCATTTT
>-|TRBV14|-|TRBJ1-2
CASSQDLRGSSLYGYTF
TGTGCCAGCAGCCAAGATCTGAGGGGGTCCTCCCTCTATGGCTACACCTTC
>-|TRBV5-4|-|TRBJ1-5
CASSFDRQPQHF
TGTGCCAGCAGCTTTGATCGGCAGCCCCAGCATTTT
>-|TRBV21-1|-|TRBJ1-2
CASSNGGYTF
TGTGCCAGCAGCAACGGTGGCTACACCTTC
>TRBD1|TRBV4-1|-|TRBJ1-2
CASSQIQGQDGYTF
TGCGCCAGCAGCCAAATACAGGGGCAGGATGGCTACACCTTC
>TRBD1|TRBV4-1|-|TRBJ2-7
CASSQEDRESYEQYF
TGCGCCAGCAGCCAAGAGGACAGGGAGTCCTACGAGCAGTACTTC
>-|TRBV19|-|TRBJ1-5
CASSIRGGNQPQHF
TGTGCCAGTAGTATCAGGGGTGGCAATCAGCCCCAGCATTTT
>-|TRBV14|-|TRBJ2-6
CASSLQDSGANVLTF
TGTGCCAGCAGCCTACAGGATTCTGGGGCCAACGTCCTGACTTTC
>TRBD1|TRBV7-9|-|TRBJ1-1
CASGGQENTEAFF
TGTGCCAGCGGGGGACAGGAGAACACTGAAGCTTTCTTT
>TRBD1|TRBV15|-|TRBJ2-5
CASGDRALETQYF
TGTGCCTCGGGGGACAGGGCACTAGAGACCCAGTACTTC
>-|TRBV2|-|TRBJ2-7
CASSPLGRNEQYF
TGTGCCAGCAGCCCCTTGGGGAGGAACGAGCAGTACTTC
>-|TRBV19|-|TRBJ2-7
CASSSKVDYEQYF
TGTGCCAGTAGCTCCAAGGTGGATTACGAGCAGTACTTC
>-|TRBV5-6|-|TRBJ1-1
CASSFGQTSTEAFF
TGTGCCAGCAGCTTCGGACAGACCTCCACTGAAGCTTTCTTT
>TRBD2|TRBV4-2|-|TRBJ2-7
CASSQESGRDPYEQYF
TGTGCCAGCAGCCAGGAAAGCGGGAGGGACCCCTACGAGCAGTACTTC
>-|TRBV6-5|-|TRBJ1-3
CASSNREGGNTIYF
TGTGCCAGCAGTAATAGGGAAGGTGGAAACACCATATATTTT
>-|TRBV18|-|TRBJ2-3
CASSPQEITDTQYF
TGTGCCAGCTCACCGCAGGAGATCACAGATACGCAGTATTTT
>-|TRBV28|-|TRBJ2-7
CASSLGVQGSYEQYF
TGTGCCAGCAGTTTGGGTGTCCAGGGCTCCTACGAGCAGTACTTC
>TRBD1|TRBV19|-|TRBJ1-5
CASSIDLFTGGRNQPQHF
TGTGCCAGTAGTATAGATCTATTTACAGGGGGCCGAAATCAGCCCCAGCATTTT
>-|TRBV19|once|TRBJ2-3
CASREGFRTDTQYF
TGTGCCAGTAGGGAGGGATTCCGCACAGATACGCAGTATTTT
>-|TRBV2|-|TRBJ2-7
CATGSYEQYF
TGTGCCACAGGGTCCTACGAGCAGTACTTC
>TRBD2|TRBV7-3|-|TRBJ2-1
CASSLSSGVNNEQFF
TGTGCCAGCAGCTTATCAAGCGGGGTCAACAATGAGCAGTTCTTC
>-|TRBV30|-|TRBJ1-1
CAWKRVAPMNTEAFF
TGTGCCTGGAAAAGGGTGGCCCCTATGAACACTGAAGCTTTCTTT